The source of this T cell receptor (beta chain) is a study of cytomegalovirus exposure and HLA in healthy donors. The study, taken as a whole, reports: Differences between HLA loci emerged in a later analysis of TCR association rates, with DRB1 most and HLA-C fewest. There was a cluster of highly shared sequence variants that was likely a sequencing artifact. Researchers reportedly found TCR beta sequences accurately predicted most subjects' HLA-A and HLA-B alleles.

The V gene lost 2 bases and the J gene lost 13 bases, with 14 bases spanning the gap. Germline assignment: CDR1 SGHTA and CDR2 FQGTGA. CDR3 length equals 12 residues. As regards this clone: Its target is unknown.

In the PCR, 60 Vbeta and 13 Jbeta primers were used. The method was immunoSEQ multiplex PCR; TCRdb's version includes in-frame clones alone and lacks a portion of them. Of 130,000 or so clones listed, about 77% are singletons. Sequenced material: PBMCs. This sequence was found in a female donor in good health and CMV-seronegative. The chain has TRBV7-3 and TRBJ1-2; perhaps TRBD1 as D (5 bases). This CDR3 is CASSLAGRSPTF. CDR3 coding DNA: TGTGCCAGCAGCTTAGCAGGGCGAAGTCCCACCTTC.